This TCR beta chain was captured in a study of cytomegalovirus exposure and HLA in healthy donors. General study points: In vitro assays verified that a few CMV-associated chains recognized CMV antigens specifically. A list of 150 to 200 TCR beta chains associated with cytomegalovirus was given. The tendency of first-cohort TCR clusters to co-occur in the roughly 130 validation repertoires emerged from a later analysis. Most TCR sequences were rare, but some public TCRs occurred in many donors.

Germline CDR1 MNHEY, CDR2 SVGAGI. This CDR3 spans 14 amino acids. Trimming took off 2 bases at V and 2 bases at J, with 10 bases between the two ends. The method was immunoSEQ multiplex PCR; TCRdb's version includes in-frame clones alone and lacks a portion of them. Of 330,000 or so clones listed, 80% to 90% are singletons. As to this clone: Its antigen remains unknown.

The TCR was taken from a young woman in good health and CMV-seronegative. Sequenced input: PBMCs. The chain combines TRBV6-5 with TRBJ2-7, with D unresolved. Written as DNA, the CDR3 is TGTGCCAGCAGTTACGGAGTCAAAGCCTACGAGCAGTACTTC. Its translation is CASSYGVKAYEQYF.